This TCR beta chain was profiled in a study of cytomegalovirus exposure and HLA in healthy donors. PCR involved 60 Vbeta and 13 Jbeta primers. In the original analysis: Tens of millions of unique TCR beta chains, roughly 10 million shared, were counted in a later analysis. Using immunoSEQ multiplex PCR, the repertoire was profiled, and TCRdb retains in-frame clones only, with some absent. That table furnishes V, J and clone size, whereas the DNA furnished D and trimming. Here the sample spans approximately 170,000 clones, almost 75% being singletons. Germline loops: CDR1 WSHSY, CDR2 SAAADI. This CDR3 comprises 15 residues. V was pared by 3 bases and J by 0 bases, with 8 bases between. Despite likely unrecorded immune exposures, the donors were nominally healthy at the time of sampling. About this clone: Its antigen remains unknown.

General study results and limits: The authors listed around 150 TCR beta chains as cytomegalovirus-associated.

This sequence originates from a woman in her 30s in good health and CMV-seropositive. The chain carries TRBV10-2 and TRBJ2-2; no firm D call. The sample taken for sequencing was PBMCs. Written as DNA, the CDR3 is TGCGCCAGCAGTGAATGGGCCCCGAACACCGGGGAGCTGTTTTTT. It encodes CASSEWAPNTGELFF.